One and the same sample provided the 18 T cell receptor beta chains below, sequenced in a study of T cell repertoires in cytomegalovirus infection. MiXCR, applied by TCRdb to the reads, yields one record per CDR3 protein. The sample carries some 230,000 distinct CDR3 sequences, roughly 22% recorded once. Sequencing used CD8+ T cells from PBMCs. Receptors originate from a human donor in good health (CMV status not recorded). Some clones in this sample may be carry-over from other donors' samples.

This clonotype occurred many times. The chain is built from TRBV20-1 and TRBJ2-5, with 11 bases matching TRBD2. CDR1 is DFQATT, CDR2 SNEGSKA, per germline (reference sequence). V was pared by 6 bases and J by 5 bases, with 11 bases of the junction left unmatched. The CDR3 runs 15 residues. The CDR3 is CSAKPGLAEGETQYF. The CDR3 coding sequence is TGCAGTGCAAAGCCGGGACTAGCGGAAGGGGAGACCCAGTACTTC.

The table lists this clonotype with many counts. The V call is TRBV7-2, the J call TRBJ2-7; 9 bases align to TRBD2. The CDR3 spans 14 residues. CDR1 is SGHTA, CDR2 FQGNSA, per germline. V was clipped by 2 bases and J by 5 bases; unmatched bases: 4. For the CDR3, the DNA is TGTGCCAGCAGCTTAAGAGCGGGGGGAGACGAGCAGTACTTC. Amino acid sequence: CASSLRAGGDEQYF.

The rearrangement links TRBV29-1 to TRBJ1-2; D uncertain. Germline lookup yields CDR1 SQVTM and CDR2 ANQGSEA. Between the trimmed V and J ends, which lost 0 bases and 4 bases, there was a span of 9 bases. The CDR3 has 13 amino acids. The CDR3 DNA follows: TGCAGCGTTGAAGAGTTGGGGATCTATGGCTACACCTTC. Its protein product is CSVEELGIYGYTF.

This clonotype was seen ten or more times. The gene calls are TRBV7-8 and TRBJ2-7; possible D gene TRBD2, 6 bases. V gave up 5 bases and J gave up 4 bases, with 9 bases separating them. The CDR3 sequence is 12 residues long. Germline V CDR1 and CDR2: SGHVS, FQNEAQ. The CDR3 reads CASSARGYEQYF. CDR3 nucleotide sequence: TGTGCCAGCAGCGCCCGGGGGTACGAGCAGTACTTC. Based on the CDR3 plus reference TRBV7-8 and TRBJ2-7, the full variable domain is GAGVSQSPRYKVAKRGQDVALRCDPISGHVSLFWYQQALGQGPEFLTYFQNEAQLDKSGLPSDRFFAERPEGSVSTLKIQRTQQEDSAVYLCASSARGYEQYFGPGTRLTVT.

The chain uses TRBV20-1 and TRBJ2-7; D assignment may be TRBD1 or TRBD2 (6 bases each). The germline V and J ends were trimmed by 0 bases and 3 bases, with 18 bases remaining between them. In germline, CDR1 is DFQATT, CDR2 SNEGSKA (reference sequence). CDR3 length: 16 amino acids. The CDR3 DNA follows: TGCAGTGCTAGAGATCATAGGGGGGAAGGGAGCTACGAGCAGTACTTC. Translated, it gives CSARDHRGEGSYEQYF.

V usage is TRBV20-1 and J usage is TRBJ1-6; 8 bases map to TRBD1. CDR3 length: 14 amino acids. The J segment lost 10 bases and the V segment lost 0 bases, leaving 5 bases of the junction unmatched. CDR1 DFQATT and CDR2 SNEGSKA come from the germline V gene (reference sequence). CDR3 coding DNA: TGCAGTGCTAGAGAGGTGACAGGGGCCTCACCCCTCCACTTT. This translates into CSAREVTGASPLHF.

This clonotype was seen once. The chain recombines TRBV29-1 with TRBJ1-3; no firm D call. V was cut by 3 bases and J by 2 bases, with 8 bases left in between. This CDR3 has 13 amino acids. The germline V gene encodes CDR1 SQVTM and CDR2 ANQGSEA. CDR3 nucleotides: TGCAGCGTTGACAGTTCTGCTGGAAACACCATATATTTT. Its protein product is CSVDSSAGNTIYF.

This clonotype has a handful of counts. The chain combines TRBV4-2 with TRBJ1-6, with a weak D call TRBD1 (5 bases). Germline assignment: CDR1 LGHNA and CDR2 YNFKEQ. This CDR3 contains 14 residues. V was pared by 1 base and J by 7 bases, with 8 bases between. The CDR3 spells CASSQGGGNSPLHF. In DNA, the CDR3 is TGTGCCAGCAGCCAAGGGGGGGGAAATTCACCCCTCCACTTT.

CDR3 nucleotides: TGTGCCAGCAGCGGCCCGGGGGGTTCCTACAATGAGCAGTTCTTC. Its translation: CASSGPGGSYNEQFF. The chain recombines TRBV5-5 with TRBJ2-1, with 7 bases aligning to TRBD2. J gave up 1 base and V 4 bases, and 5 bases lay outside the gene matches. The CDR3 totals 15 residues. Germline-derived CDR1 and CDR2 are SGHKS and YYEKEE (reference sequence).

The chain recombines TRBV7-9 with TRBJ1-1; maybe TRBD1 (6 bases). Germline lookup yields CDR1 SEHNR and CDR2 FQNEAQ (reference sequence). The V end lost 3 bases, the J end lost 6 bases, and 20 bases lay between the germline ends. There are 16 residues in the CDR3. Written as DNA, the CDR3 is TGTGCCAGCAGCTTTATATCAGGGGCCGGGAGCGCTGAAGCTTTCTTT. Amino acid sequence: CASSFISGAGSAEAFF.

The chain employs TRBV28 and TRBJ2-7, with D unclear. Germline CDR1 is MDHEN and CDR2 is SYDVKM. Trimming shortened V by 2 bases and J by 5 bases, and 7 bases separated the two germline ends. This CDR3 spans 12 amino acids. CDR3 in DNA: TGTGCCAGCAGTTTACCGGGTAACGAGCAGTACTTC. It is translated as CASSLPGNEQYF.

The chain combines TRBV6-5 with TRBJ1-1; 10 bases match TRBD1. This CDR3 contains 18 residues. Germline trimming cut 0 bases from V and 4 bases from J; bases unmatched to any gene: 11. Germline CDR1 reads MNHEY; CDR2 reads SVGAGI. CDR3 region: CASSYSPPGQGTGTEAFF. Here the CDR3 DNA reads TGTGCCAGCAGTTACTCGCCGCCGGGACAGGGGACTGGCACTGAAGCTTTCTTT.

At least ten counts were recorded for this clonotype. This chain joins TRBV7-6 and TRBJ2-3; TRBD1 agrees at 10 bases. J gave up 5 bases and V 5 bases, and 7 bases lay outside the gene matches. CDR3 length: 15 amino acids. Looked up from germline, CDR1 is SGHVS and CDR2 is FNYEAQ. The chain's CDR3 is CASSRPGTGEDTQYF. The DNA of the CDR3 is TGTGCCAGCAGCCGTCCCGGGACAGGGGAAGATACGCAGTATTTT.

In its sample, this clonotype was seen many times. Here the CDR3 reads CASSPGGRTDTQYF. The CDR3 nucleotides read TGTGCCAGCAGCCCGGGAGGGCGGACAGATACGCAGTATTTT. The chain has TRBV7-6 and TRBJ2-3, with TRBD2 matching 8 bases. The CDR3 has 14 residues. Germline CDR1 is SGHVS and CDR2 is FNYEAQ. V trimming: 5 bases; J trimming: 3 bases; junction bases outside the gene matches: 4.

The sample holds many counts of this clonotype. J is TRBJ2-7 and V is TRBV28, with 7 bases aligning to TRBD1. J was trimmed by 2 bases and V by 5 bases; bases with no gene match: 9. The CDR3 contains 15 residues. Per the germline V gene, CDR1 is MDHEN and CDR2 is SYDVKM. The CDR3 DNA sequence: TGTGCCAGCAGTCTCGGACAGGACGGTCCCTACGAGCAGTACTTC. It specifies CASSLGQDGPYEQYF. Supplemented by reference TRBV28 and TRBJ2-7, the full variable domain reads DVKVTQSSRYLVKRTGEKVFLECVQDMDHENMFWYRQDPGLGLRLIYFSYDVKMKEKGDIPEGYSVSREKKERFSLILESASTNQTSMYLCASSLGQDGPYEQYFGPGTRLTVT.

In DNA form, the CDR3 reads TGTGCCACCTCCGGGACACAAAGGACAGATACGCAGTATTTT. Translation: CATSGTQRTDTQYF. V usage is TRBV6-1 and J usage is TRBJ2-3; a possible D gene is TRBD1 (6 bases). The CDR3 is made up of 14 amino acids. The V and J ends lost 10 bases and 3 bases respectively, with 17 bases between them. Germline V gene lookup returns CDR1 MNHNS and CDR2 SASEGT.

Notes on this clonotype: The junction and the germline gene differ at one end; a read error may be behind it. The rearrangement joins TRBV7-6 to TRBJ2-1; 9 bases are a match to TRBD2. Per germline, CDR1 SGHVS and CDR2 FNYEAQ. The CDR3 contains 20 residues. The CDR3 protein is CASSLNGERGDPSSYNVQFF. Written as DNA, the CDR3 is TGTGCCAGCAGCTTAAATGGCGAGCGGGGGGACCCTAGCTCCTACAATGTGCAGTTCTTC.

To note about this clonotype: With a much larger clone just one base away, this may be a read error. The chain links TRBV7-2 to TRBJ2-1, with D unresolved. The CDR3 totals 12 residues. The germline V gene has CDR1 SGHTA and CDR2 FQGNSA. This chain's CDR3 is CASSRGYNKQFF. CDR3 coding DNA: TGTGCCAGCAGCCGAGGATACAATAAGCAGTTCTTC.